This is a list of T cell receptor beta chains from one sample in a study of circulating and synovial CD4+ cells in juvenile arthritis. Sequencing used immunoSEQ multiplex PCR; TCRdb keeps in-frame clones, though not all of them. The sample lists about 32,000 clones; 90% to 95% were seen once. Sequenced: CD4+ T cells from blood. These receptors all stem from a human donor with juvenile idiopathic arthritis. Both conserved end residues are part of each CDR3. The D gene is left open where the match is weak. Size is omitted from some rows. Given values are once, few, many or a class for expanded clones.

TRBV18	-	-	15	TRBJ1-5	CASSPGTPAGQPQHF	TGTGCCAGCTCACCGGGGACACCGGCAGGACAGCCCCAGCATTTT
TRBV10-3	-	TRBD2	13	TRBJ2-7	CATDSGTPSEQYF	TGTGCCACCGATAGCGGGACCCCCAGCGAGCAGTACTTC
TRBV7-8	-	-	14	TRBJ1-5	CASSPRRVNQPQHF	TGTGCCAGCAGCCCCAGACGGGTAAATCAGCCCCAGCATTTT
TRBV14	-	TRBD2	16	TRBJ2-1	CASSQGLAGVRGEQFF	TGTGCCAGCAGCCAAGGACTAGCGGGAGTGAGGGGTGAGCAGTTCTTC
TRBV28	once	-	15	TRBJ1-5	CASSSPSPRAQPQHF	TGTGCCAGCAGTTCCCCGAGTCCCAGGGCTCAGCCCCAGCATTTT
TRBV25-1	-	-	15	TRBJ1-6	CASAPVASYNSPLHF	TGTGCCAGCGCTCCGGTTGCCTCCTATAATTCACCCCTCCACTTT
TRBV28	-	-	15	TRBJ2-1	CASSQKGGAGHEQFF	TGTGCCAGCAGTCAAAAGGGCGGGGCCGGCCATGAGCAGTTCTTC
TRBV19	-	TRBD1	16	TRBJ1-1	CASSIGPGQGGTEAFF	TGTGCCAGTAGTATAGGACCGGGACAGGGGGGCACTGAAGCTTTCTTT
TRBV5-1	-	TRBD1	15	TRBJ1-2	CASSNRGRANYGYTF	TGCGCCAGTAGTAACAGGGGTAGGGCTAACTATGGCTACACCTTC
TRBV2	-	-	12	TRBJ2-7	CASRGGPYEQYF	TGTGCCAGCAGGGGGGGGCCCTACGAGCAGTACTTC
TRBV21-1	-	-	17	TRBJ1-1	CASSPPWERHSNTEAFF	TGTGCCAGCAGCCCCCCGTGGGAGCGTCACTCGAACACTGAAGCTTTCTTT
TRBV6-6	-	-	13	TRBJ1-1	CATTGGLNTEAFF	TGTGCCACGACTGGGGGGTTGAACACTGAAGCTTTCTTT
TRBV6-1	-	-	15	TRBJ2-5	CASEPNQGFYETQYF	TGTGCCAGCGAACCGAACCAGGGGTTTTACGAGACCCAGTACTTC
TRBV4-1	-	TRBD1	14	TRBJ2-5	CASSRTTGGETQYF	TGCGCCAGCAGCCGCACGACAGGGGGAGAGACCCAGTACTTC
TRBV30	-	TRBD2	13	TRBJ2-1	CAWGLAGNNEQFF	TGTGCCTGGGGACTAGCGGGCAACAATGAGCAGTTCTTC
TRBV28	-	-	15	TRBJ2-3	CASRAFLKSTDTQYF	TGTGCCAGCAGGGCCTTCTTAAAGAGCACAGATACGCAGTATTTT
TRBV18	-	-	15	TRBJ1-1	CASSPGSQGNTEAFF	TGTGCCAGCTCACCAGGAAGTCAGGGTAACACTGAAGCTTTCTTT
TRBV15	once	-	14	TRBJ2-7	CATSRAGGGHEQYF	TGTGCCACCAGCAGAGCCGGTGGAGGCCACGAGCAGTACTTC
TRBV5-1	-	-	13	TRBJ2-2	CASSSMNTGELFF	TGCGCCAGCAGCTCAATGAACACCGGGGAGCTGTTTTTT
TRBV5-8	-	TRBD1	16	TRBJ1-3	CASSPGQGARGNTIYF	TGTGCCAGCAGCCCGGGACAGGGGGCGAGGGGAAACACCATATATTTT
TRBV27	-	-	15	TRBJ2-2	CASKDRPLNTGELFF	TGTGCCAGCAAGGACAGACCCCTTAACACCGGGGAGCTGTTTTTT
TRBV6-5	-	TRBD1	15	TRBJ1-2	CASSYRDRGFGGYTF	TGTGCCAGCAGTTACAGGGACAGGGGTTTTGGCGGCTACACCTTC
TRBV11-3	-	TRBD1	16	TRBJ2-2	CASSLVYGTATGELFF	TGTGCCAGCAGCTTAGTGTATGGGACAGCCACCGGGGAGCTGTTTTTT
TRBV28	-	TRBD2	18	TRBJ2-6	CASSPGLAGISGANVLTF	TGTGCCAGCAGTCCGGGACTAGCGGGTATCTCTGGGGCCAACGTCCTGACTTTC
TRBV9	-	-	13	TRBJ2-5	CASSVDQLETQYF	TGTGCCAGCAGCGTAGATCAACTAGAGACCCAGTACTTC
TRBV7-6	-	TRBD2	13	TRBJ2-7	CASSRGTSELQYF	TGTGCCAGCAGTCGCGGGACTAGCGAGCTCCAGTACTTC
TRBV5-6	-	TRBD1	13	TRBJ1-1	CASKRQGGTEAFF	TGTGCCAGCAAAAGACAGGGTGGCACTGAAGCTTTCTTT
TRBV29-1	once	TRBD1	12	TRBJ1-3	CSGRDSGNTIYF	TGCAGCGGCAGGGACAGCGGAAACACCATATATTTT
TRBV14	-	-	14	TRBJ1-1	CASSQVSPPTEAFF	TGTGCCAGCAGCCAAGTTAGTCCGCCCACTGAAGCTTTCTTT
TRBV4-1	-	TRBD2	17	TRBJ2-1	CASSQTLLAGGYNEQFF	TGCGCCAGCAGCCAAACCCTCCTGGCGGGGGGGTACAATGAGCAGTTCTTC
TRBV14	-	TRBD2	17	TRBJ2-5	CASSQEGKLAGFETQYF	TGTGCCAGCAGCCAAGAAGGGAAGCTAGCGGGGTTCGAGACCCAGTACTTC
TRBV29-1	-	TRBD1	15	TRBJ2-7	CSVVIGQGVGYEQYF	TGCAGCGTTGTGATCGGGCAGGGGGTTGGCTACGAGCAGTACTTC
TRBV28	-	-	13	TRBJ2-3	CASSSYSTDTQYF	TGTGCCAGCAGTTCCTACAGCACAGATACGCAGTATTTT
TRBV7-9	-	-	15	TRBJ2-3	CASSLGTYSTDTQYF	TGTGCCAGCAGTTTGGGGACTTACTCCACAGATACGCAGTATTTT
TRBV4-2	-	TRBD2	22	TRBJ2-1	CASSQESGLAGGPPSSYNEQFF	TGTGCCAGCAGCCAAGAATCGGGCCTAGCGGGGGGGCCCCCAAGCTCCTACAATGAGCAGTTCTTC
TRBV19	-	-	16	TRBJ1-2	CASSISGTKFNYGYTF	TGTGCCAGTAGTATATCTGGGACAAAATTTAACTATGGCTACACCTTC
TRBV7-2	-	-	16	TRBJ1-4	CASSSSPGSRREKLFF	TGTGCCAGCAGCTCCTCTCCCGGGTCCCGTAGGGAAAAACTGTTTTTT
TRBV7-3	-	-	14	TRBJ1-2	CASRPDRSNYGYTF	TGTGCCAGCAGGCCGGACAGATCTAACTATGGCTACACCTTC
TRBV5-1	-	TRBD2	13	TRBJ2-5	CASGTSAQETQYF	TGCGCCAGCGGAACTAGCGCCCAAGAGACCCAGTACTTC
TRBV6-5	once	-	12	TRBJ2-7	CASSSVSYEQYF	TGTGCCAGCAGTTCCGTGTCCTACGAGCAGTACTTC
TRBV19	-	-	16	TRBJ2-5	CASSVPLGGLQETQYF	TGTGCCAGTAGTGTCCCGTTGGGAGGTCTCCAAGAGACCCAGTACTTC
TRBV6-5	-	-	15	TRBJ2-5	CASSYSTNPQETQYF	TGTGCCAGCAGTTACTCGACTAACCCACAAGAGACCCAGTACTTC
TRBV12-5	-	TRBD1	16	TRBJ2-1	CASGPTTGAAYNEQFF	TGTGCTAGTGGTCCAACGACAGGGGCGGCCTACAATGAGCAGTTCTTC
TRBV5-1	-	TRBD1	16	TRBJ2-7	CASSLRVDRAPYEQYF	TGCGCCAGCAGCCTACGTGTGGACAGGGCCCCCTACGAGCAGTACTTC
TRBV7-3	-	TRBD2	16	TRBJ2-1	CASSHGAGASYNEQFF	TGTGCCAGCAGCCACGGGGCGGGAGCTTCCTACAATGAGCAGTTCTTC
TRBV5-1	once	-	14	TRBJ1-1	CASTLGAAETEAFF	TGCGCCAGCACGCTAGGCGCGGCTGAGACTGAAGCTTTCTTT
TRBV27	-	TRBD1	15	TRBJ1-5	CASRGTGGMGQPQHF	TGTGCCAGCAGGGGGACAGGGGGCATGGGGCAGCCCCAGCATTTT
TRBV10-1	-	TRBD2	15	TRBJ2-2	CARERTSGTNGELFF	TGCGCCAGAGAAAGGACTAGCGGGACTAACGGGGAGCTGTTTTTT
TRBV6-1	once	-	15	TRBJ2-7	CASSERGSYSYEQYF	TGTGCCAGCAGTGAACGAGGCAGTTACTCCTACGAGCAGTACTTC
TRBV18	once	-	16	TRBJ2-7	CASSPFWGEGSYEQYF	TGTGCCAGCTCACCCTTTTGGGGGGAAGGGTCCTACGAGCAGTACTTC
TRBV7-6	-	-	12	TRBJ1-2	CASSLESYGYTF	TGTGCCTCCTCCTTAGAGTCCTATGGCTACACCTTC
TRBV27	-	-	15	TRBJ2-7	CASSLSPTLAKEQYF	TGTGCCAGCAGTTTATCGCCGACCCTAGCGAAAGAGCAGTACTTC
TRBV6-1	-	TRBD1	15	TRBJ2-7	CASSASGTGTYEQYF	TGTGCCAGCAGCGCCTCCGGGACAGGTACCTACGAGCAGTACTTC
TRBV19	few	-	14	TRBJ2-7	CASSVRGSSYEQYF	TGTGCCAGTAGTGTCAGGGGCAGCTCCTACGAGCAGTACTTC
TRBV4-1	once	-	16	TRBJ1-2	CASSQGGQGPVYGYTF	TGCGCCAGCAGCCAAGGAGGCCAGGGGCCAGTCTATGGCTACACCTTC
TRBV7-3	-	-	14	TRBJ2-7	CASSLTTESYEQYF	TGTGCCAGCAGCCTCACCACAGAGTCCTACGAGCAGTACTTC
TRBV19	-	-	15	TRBJ2-7	CASSPGQGRFYEQYF	TGTGCCAGTAGTCCGGGGCAGGGGAGATTCTACGAGCAGTACTTC
TRBV30	-	TRBD1	14	TRBJ1-2	CAWSRMGQGFGYTF	TGTGCCTGGAGTCGAATGGGACAGGGATTCGGCTACACCTTC